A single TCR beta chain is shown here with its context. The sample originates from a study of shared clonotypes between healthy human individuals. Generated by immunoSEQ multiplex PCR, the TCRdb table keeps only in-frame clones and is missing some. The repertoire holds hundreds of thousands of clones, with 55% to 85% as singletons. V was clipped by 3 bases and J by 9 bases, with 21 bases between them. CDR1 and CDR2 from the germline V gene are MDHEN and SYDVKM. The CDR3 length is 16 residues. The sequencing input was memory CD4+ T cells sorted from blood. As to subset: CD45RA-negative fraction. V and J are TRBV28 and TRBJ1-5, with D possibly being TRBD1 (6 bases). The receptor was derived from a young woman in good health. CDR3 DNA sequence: TGTGCCAGCAGTTTTTACAACCGGGACACTTCGAGGCCCCAGCATTTT. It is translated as CASSFYNRDTSRPQHF.